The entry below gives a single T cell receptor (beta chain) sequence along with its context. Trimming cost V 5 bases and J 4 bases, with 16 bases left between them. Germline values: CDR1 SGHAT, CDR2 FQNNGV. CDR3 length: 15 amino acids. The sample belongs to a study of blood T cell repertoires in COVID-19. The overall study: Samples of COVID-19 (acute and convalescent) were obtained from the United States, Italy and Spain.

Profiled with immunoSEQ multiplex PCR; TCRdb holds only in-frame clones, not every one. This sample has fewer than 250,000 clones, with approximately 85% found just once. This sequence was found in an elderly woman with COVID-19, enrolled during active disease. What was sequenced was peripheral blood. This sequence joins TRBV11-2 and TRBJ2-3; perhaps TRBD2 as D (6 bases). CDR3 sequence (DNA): TGTGCCAGCAGCCCTCGACTAGGGGCGGCAGATACGCAGTATTTT. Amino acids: CASSPRLGAADTQYF.